What follows are 32 T cell receptor beta chains derived from one specimen sequenced in a study of blood T cell repertoires in COVID-19. Sequencing was performed with immunoSEQ multiplex PCR; in TCRdb, only in-frame clones are kept and a portion is missing. The table lists about 89,000 clones, roughly 87% of them singletons. Sample: peripheral blood. The receptors come from a male donor with acute or convalescent COVID-19.

The chain employs TRBV27 and TRBJ1-5; TRBD1 agrees at 7 bases. V gave up 5 bases and J gave up 5 bases; unmatched junction bases: 9. The V gene's germline CDR1 is MNHEY and CDR2 SMNVEV (reference sequence). The CDR3 has 15 residues. In DNA, the CDR3 is TGTGCCAGCAGTCCTCTGACAGGGCCCCATCAGCCCCAGCATTTT. Amino acids: CASSPLTGPHQPQHF.

CDR3 protein: CAISEWTGRSGANVLTF. CDR3 bases: TGTGCCATCAGTGAGTGGACAGGCCGCTCTGGGGCCAACGTCCTGACTTTC. The V gene is TRBV10-3, the J gene TRBJ2-6, with 7 bases that match TRBD1. The germline CDR1 and CDR2 sequences are ENHRY and SYGVKD. The CDR3 totals 17 residues. The V gene end was trimmed by 1 base and the J gene end by 0 bases; junction bases not matched to a gene: 3.

This clone was recorded only once. The chain couples TRBV19 to TRBJ2-1; 10 bases line up with TRBD1. V dropped 4 bases and J dropped 7; count of bases not matched to a gene: 4. The CDR3 is made up of 14 amino acids. The germline V gene has CDR1 LNHDA and CDR2 SQIVND (reference sequence). The CDR3 region has the DNA TGTGCCAGTAGTAGGGGACAGGGGAGGAATGAGCAGTTCTTC. Amino acid sequence: CASSRGQGRNEQFF.

The rearrangement joins TRBV7-3 to TRBJ2-2; D might be TRBD1 (6 bases). The germline V gene encodes CDR1 SGHTA and CDR2 FQGTGA. V was cut by 8 bases and J by 6 bases, with 16 bases left in between. The length of the CDR3 is 14 residues. The CDR3: CASEQGSQAGELFF. CDR3 coding DNA: TGTGCCAGCGAACAGGGTAGTCAAGCCGGGGAGCTGTTTTTT.

This clone has only one observation. The genes are TRBV9 and TRBJ2-1, with D possibly matching TRBD2 (5 bases). Trimming took 0 bases from V and 0 from J, leaving 13 bases between them. Germline assignment: CDR1 SGDLS and CDR2 YYNGEE. CDR3 length equals 17 residues. CDR3 DNA sequence: TGTGCCAGCAGCGTAGGATCCTTAGCGACCTCCTACAATGAGCAGTTCTTC. This translates into CASSVGSLATSYNEQFF. Based on the CDR3 plus reference TRBV9 and TRBJ2-1, the full variable domain is DSGVTQTPKHLITATGQRVTLRCSPRSGDLSVYWYQQSLDQGLQFLIQYYNGEERAKGNILERFSAQQFPDLHSELNLSSLELGDSALYFCASSVGSLATSYNEQFFGPGTRLTVL.

The chain couples TRBV6-6 to TRBJ1-6; no clear D gene. The CDR3 is made up of 16 amino acids. Per germline, CDR1 MNHNY and CDR2 SVGAGI (reference sequence). Trimming removed 6 bases from V and 5 bases from J, with 17 bases in between. Written as DNA, the CDR3 is TGTGCCAGCAGGCCTTCCCCAACAGAAAATAATTCACCCCTCCACTTT. Amino acids: CASRPSPTENNSPLHF.

This sequence joins TRBV6-1 and TRBJ1-2; D remains ambiguous. This CDR3 comprises 10 residues. V was shortened by 2 bases and J by 9 bases, with 4 bases between the two germline ends. From germline, CDR1 is MNHNS and CDR2 SASEGT. CDR3 loop: CASSEWRYTF. CDR3 DNA sequence: TGTGCCAGCAGTGAATGGCGCTACACCTTC.

The chain couples TRBV19 to TRBJ2-3; 7 bases are a match to TRBD1. Germline values: CDR1 LNHDA, CDR2 SQIVND (reference sequence). After removal of 6 bases from V and 0 bases from J, the junction contained 6 bases not matched to a gene. CDR3 length: 15 residues. CDR3 coding DNA: TGTGCCAGTAGACTTACAGGGGCTAGCACAGATACGCAGTATTTT. As protein: CASRLTGASTDTQYF.

The chain employs TRBV7-8 and TRBJ2-2; D might be TRBD2 (5 bases). There are 15 residues in the CDR3. V gave up 1 base and J gave up 2 bases, with 8 bases separating them. The germline V gene has CDR1 SGHVS and CDR2 FQNEAQ. CDR3 region: CASSLVGSNTGELFF. CDR3 nucleotide sequence: TGTGCCAGCAGCTTAGTGGGGAGTAACACCGGGGAGCTGTTTTTT. Drawing the rest from reference TRBV7-8 and TRBJ2-2, the complete variable domain is GAGVSQSPRYKVAKRGQDVALRCDPISGHVSLFWYQQALGQGPEFLTYFQNEAQLDKSGLPSDRFFAERPEGSVSTLKIQRTQQEDSAVYLCASSLVGSNTGELFFGEGSRLTVL.

The V gene is TRBV5-1, the J gene TRBJ2-7; 7 nucleotides align to TRBD1. Looked up from germline, CDR1 is SGHRS and CDR2 is YFSETQ. V lost 0 bases and J lost 0; bases outside the gene matches: 6. The CDR3 is 16 residues long. As DNA, the CDR3 is TGCGCCAGCAGCTTGGCCCCGGACAGGACCTCCTACGAGCAGTACTTC. Protein: CASSLAPDRTSYEQYF.

The chain carries TRBV5-4 and TRBJ2-5, with TRBD1 as a possible D gene (6 bases). Trimming left V 0 bases short and J 2 bases short, with 11 bases between. The germline gives CDR1 SGHNT, CDR2 YYREEE (reference sequence). The CDR3 has 15 residues. CDR3 DNA: TGTGCCAGCAGCTTGGTTGGGGGCGCACAAGAGACCCAGTACTTC. As protein: CASSLVGGAQETQYF.

The V and J genes are TRBV18 and TRBJ1-2; 8 bases fit TRBD1. V was clipped by 0 bases and J by 5 bases; unmatched bases: 11. The germline gives CDR1 KGHSH, CDR2 LQKENI. The CDR3 contains 17 residues. The CDR3 DNA reads as TGTGCCAGCTCACCACCTCAATCGACAGGGGTGGGGTATGGCTACACCTTC. As protein: CASSPPQSTGVGYGYTF.

The chain carries TRBV5-5 and TRBJ2-3; possible D gene TRBD2, 6 bases. The CDR3 totals 15 residues. V dropped 2 bases and J dropped 2 bases, with 12 bases sitting between them. Germline loops: CDR1 SGHKS, CDR2 YYEKEE (reference sequence). The CDR3 bases are TGTGCCAGCAGCTTTGGGGGGTCGAACACAGATACGCAGTATTTT. Its translation: CASSFGGSNTDTQYF.

This chain links TRBV6-6 with TRBJ2-1; TRBD2 aligns across 11 bases. Trimming cost V 5 bases and J 7 bases; bases outside gene matches: 10. The CDR3 sequence is 16 residues long. Per germline, CDR1 MNHNY and CDR2 SVGAGI (reference sequence). In DNA, the CDR3 is TGTGCCAGCAGTCGACCTCTAGCGGGGGGAATTAATGAGCAGTTCTTC. It is translated as CASSRPLAGGINEQFF.

J is TRBJ1-5 and V is TRBV7-9; TRBD1 might be the D (5 bases). The CDR3 loop spans 16 amino acids. Germline V gene sequence: CDR1 SEHNR, CDR2 FQNEAQ (reference sequence). V lost 0 bases and J lost 2, with 11 bases in between. The CDR3 loop reads CASSLAATGGNQPQHF. CDR3 bases: TGTGCCAGCAGCTTAGCTGCCACAGGAGGCAATCAGCCCCAGCATTTT.

The chain combines TRBV2 with TRBJ1-5; possibly TRBD1 for D (5 bases). The germline V and J ends were trimmed by 2 bases and 6 bases, with 8 bases remaining between them. Germline V lookup: CDR1 SNHLY, CDR2 FYNNEI. CDR3 length equals 13 residues. CDR3 residues: CASSEQGAQPQHF. The CDR3 DNA is TGTGCCAGCAGTGAACAGGGCGCTCAGCCCCAGCATTTT.

V and J are TRBV19 and TRBJ2-7; 12 positions match TRBD2. V gave up 4 bases and J gave up 5 bases; unmatched junction bases: 6. The length of the CDR3 is 15 residues. The germline V gene encodes CDR1 LNHDA and CDR2 SQIVND (reference sequence). In nucleotides, the CDR3 is TGTGCCAGTAGTAAGGGACTAGCGGGCTCTGACGAGCAGTACTTC. Translation gives CASSKGLAGSDEQYF.

The J gene is TRBJ1-6, the V gene TRBV6-6; D is uncertain. The germline V gene encodes CDR1 MNHNY and CDR2 SVGAGI (reference sequence). This CDR3 has 12 residues. V shed 6 bases and J shed 6 bases, with 6 bases lying between them. CDR3 sequence (DNA): TGTGCCAGCAGCCAACTTAATTCACCCCTCCACTTT. The encoded protein is CASSQLNSPLHF.

V usage is TRBV5-4 and J usage is TRBJ2-7; 10 bases align to TRBD2. Unmatched junction bases numbered 5, after V lost 3 bases and J lost 2 bases. The germline CDR1 and CDR2 sequences are SGHNT and YYREEE (reference sequence). The CDR3 runs 15 residues. The CDR3 DNA sequence: TGTGCCAGCAGCTCCCTAGCGGGGGTTCCCTACGAGCAGTACTTC. It specifies CASSSLAGVPYEQYF.

The CDR3 sequence: CASSPSGTTLLRRAYNEQFF. Here the CDR3 DNA reads TGCGCCAGCAGCCCCTCCGGGACAACTCTCCTCCGAAGGGCCTACAATGAGCAGTTCTTC. This chain links TRBV5-1 with TRBJ2-1; TRBD1 might be the D (6 bases). The ends were cut back, 4 bases at V and 2 bases at J, with 28 bases in the middle. This CDR3 has 20 amino acids. Germline assignment: CDR1 SGHRS and CDR2 YFSETQ.

This chain uses TRBV19 with TRBJ1-6; unclear D gene. The CDR3 length is 15 residues. The germline CDR1 and CDR2 sequences are LNHDA and SQIVND (reference sequence). The V end was cut by 1 base, the J end by 7 bases, with 11 bases between. CDR3 DNA: TGTGCCAGTAGTATAGGGCCCCAGGTGAATTCACCCCTCCACTTT. Its translation: CASSIGPQVNSPLHF.

This clone was recorded a few times. The V call is TRBV7-9, the J call TRBJ2-1, with 7 bases fitting TRBD2. The V segment lost 3 bases and the J segment 5 bases; nucleotides outside the gene matches: 10. This CDR3 has 16 amino acids. Germline V gene data show CDR1 as SEHNR and CDR2 as FQNEAQ (reference sequence). CDR3 amino acids: CASSFPRLAFHNEQFF. In DNA form, the CDR3 reads TGTGCCAGCAGCTTTCCTAGACTAGCTTTCCACAATGAGCAGTTCTTC. Filled out from reference TRBV7-9 and TRBJ2-1, the complete variable domain reads DTGVSQNPRHKITKRGQNVTFRCDPISEHNRLYWYRQTLGQGPEFLTYFQNEAQLEKSRLLSDRFSAERPKGSFSTLEIQRTEQGDSAMYLCASSFPRLAFHNEQFFGPGTRLTVL.

The chain couples TRBV2 to TRBJ2-1; TRBD1 is a possible D gene (6 bases). V dropped 0 bases and J dropped 3 bases, with 12 bases sitting between them. Germline V lookup: CDR1 SNHLY, CDR2 FYNNEI. The CDR3 contains 16 residues. CDR3 amino acids: CASSEAGRGYYNEQFF. The CDR3 nucleotides are TGTGCCAGCAGTGAAGCTGGCAGGGGCTACTACAATGAGCAGTTCTTC.

CDR3 nucleotide sequence: TGTGCCAGCAGTTACTCGCCGGGGGGGTTACAGCCCCAGCATTTT. It translates to CASSYSPGGLQPQHF. The chain carries TRBV6-5 and TRBJ1-5; a weak D match, TRBD1 (5 bases). From germline, CDR1 is MNHEY and CDR2 SVGAGI. This CDR3 is built from 15 residues. The V and J ends lost 0 bases and 7 bases respectively, with 13 bases between them.

The V gene is TRBV19, the J gene TRBJ1-4; D unclear. Germline loops: CDR1 LNHDA, CDR2 SQIVND (reference sequence). The V end lost 7 bases, the J end lost 2 bases, and 8 bases lay between the germline ends. This CDR3 spans 13 amino acids. CDR3 sequence: CASNNPTNEKLFF. CDR3 DNA sequence: TGTGCCAGTAACAACCCCACTAATGAAAAACTGTTTTTT.

The chain uses TRBV4-1 and TRBJ2-3, with 10 bases that match TRBD2. This CDR3 comprises 17 residues. Germline CDR1 reads MGHRA; CDR2 reads YSYEKL. With V trimmed by 4 bases and J by 4 bases, 11 bases remained unmatched. CDR3 in DNA: TGCGCCAGCAGCCTCACAGTAAGCGGGGGGGTCGCAGATACGCAGTATTTT. It encodes CASSLTVSGGVADTQYF.

The chain recombines TRBV18 with TRBJ2-7, with TRBD1 as a possible D gene (6 bases). Per germline, CDR1 KGHSH and CDR2 LQKENI. Trimming cost V 3 bases and J 0 bases, with 12 bases left between them. The CDR3 spans 15 residues. The CDR3 here is CASSPSGHSSYEQYF. In DNA form, the CDR3 reads TGTGCCAGCTCACCCTCGGGACACAGCTCCTACGAGCAGTACTTC.

This rearrangement joins TRBV7-2 to TRBJ1-2; 7 bases are shared with TRBD1. Germline lookup yields CDR1 SGHTA and CDR2 FQGNSA. J gave up 0 bases and V 5 bases, and 9 bases lay outside the gene matches. The CDR3 is 16 amino acids. The CDR3 nucleotides are TGTGCCAGCAGCCTACGGACAGGAGCGGCTAACTATGGCTACACCTTC. Translating gives CASSLRTGAANYGYTF.

The chain carries TRBV4-1 and TRBJ2-5, with 7 bases lining up with TRBD1. After removal of 6 bases from V and 2 bases from J, the junction contained 6 bases not matched to a gene. Per the germline V gene, CDR1 is MGHRA and CDR2 is YSYEKL. The CDR3 has 14 amino acids. The CDR3 sequence: CASRTGPMQETQYF. DNA for the CDR3: TGCGCCAGCAGGACAGGGCCAATGCAAGAGACCCAGTACTTC.

In this sample, this clone turned up once. The rearrangement joins TRBV6-6 to TRBJ2-1, with TRBD1 as a possible D gene (6 bases). CDR1 MNHNY and CDR2 SVGAGI come from the germline V gene (reference sequence). The CDR3 has 13 residues. V was pared by 8 bases and J by 5 bases, with 13 bases between. In DNA, the CDR3 is TGTGCCAGCCTACGGACAGCAGACAATGAGCAGTTCTTC. Its translation: CASLRTADNEQFF.

This chain links TRBV5-1 with TRBJ2-7, with 8 bases identical to TRBD1. CDR1 is SGHRS, CDR2 YFSETQ, per germline. After removal of 3 bases from V and 4 bases from J, the junction contained 12 bases not matched to a gene. The CDR3 consists of 16 residues. CDR3 nucleotides: TGCGCCAGCAGCTCGAATTCAGGGGGCCCCGGTTACGAGCAGTACTTC. Protein: CASSSNSGGPGYEQYF. The complete variable domain, with remaining parts taken from reference TRBV5-1 and TRBJ2-7, reads KAGVTQTPRYLIKTRGQQVTLSCSPISGHRSVSWYQQTPGQGLQFLFEYFSETQRNKGNFPGRFSGRQFSNSRSEMNVSTLELGDSALYLCASSSNSGGPGYEQYFGPGTRLTVT.

The chain links TRBV3-1 (or the pseudogene TRBV3-2) to TRBJ1-2; D unclear. The CDR3 is 12 residues long. Trimming stripped 1 base from V and 7 bases from J, with 7 bases between. In germline, CDR1 is LGHDT, CDR2 YNNKEL (reference sequence). The CDR3 spells CASSQVQLGYTF. The CDR3, as DNA: TGTGCCAGCAGCCAAGTACAGCTTGGCTACACCTTC.